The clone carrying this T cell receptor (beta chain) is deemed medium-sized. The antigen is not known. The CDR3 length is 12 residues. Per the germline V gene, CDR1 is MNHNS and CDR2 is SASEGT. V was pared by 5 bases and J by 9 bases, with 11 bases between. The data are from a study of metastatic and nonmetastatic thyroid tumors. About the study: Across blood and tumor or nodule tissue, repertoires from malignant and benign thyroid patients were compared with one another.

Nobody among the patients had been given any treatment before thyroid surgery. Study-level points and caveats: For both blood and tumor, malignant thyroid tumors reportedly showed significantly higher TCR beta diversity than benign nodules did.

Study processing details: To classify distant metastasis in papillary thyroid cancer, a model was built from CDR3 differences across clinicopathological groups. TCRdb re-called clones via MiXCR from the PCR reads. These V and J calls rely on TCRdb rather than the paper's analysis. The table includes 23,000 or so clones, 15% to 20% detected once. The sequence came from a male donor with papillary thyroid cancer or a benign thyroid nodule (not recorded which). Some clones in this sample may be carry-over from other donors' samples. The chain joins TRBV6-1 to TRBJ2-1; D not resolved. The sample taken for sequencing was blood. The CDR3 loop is CASSREVTEQFF. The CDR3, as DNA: TGTGCCAGCAGTCGAGAGGTCACTGAGCAGTTCTTC.